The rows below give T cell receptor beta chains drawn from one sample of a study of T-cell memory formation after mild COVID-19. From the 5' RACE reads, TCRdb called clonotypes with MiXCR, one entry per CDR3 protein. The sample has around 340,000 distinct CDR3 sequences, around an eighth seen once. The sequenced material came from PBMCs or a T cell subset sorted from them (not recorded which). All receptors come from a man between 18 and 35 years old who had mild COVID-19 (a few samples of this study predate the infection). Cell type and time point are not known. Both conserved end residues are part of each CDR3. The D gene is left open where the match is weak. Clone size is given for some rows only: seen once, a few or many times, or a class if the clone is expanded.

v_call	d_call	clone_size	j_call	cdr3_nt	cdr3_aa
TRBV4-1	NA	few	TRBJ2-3	TGCGCCAGCAGCCAAGCCCGGGCCAGAGCAGATACGCAGTATTTT	CASSQARARADTQYF
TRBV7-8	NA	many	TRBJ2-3	TGTGCCAGCAGCCGGGACCCTATTCTGGCAGATACGCAGTATTTT	CASSRDPILADTQYF
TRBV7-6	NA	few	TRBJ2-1	TGTGCCAGCAGCTTAATAGCGCGGGGGCTATACAATGAGCAGTTCTTC	CASSLIARGLYNEQFF
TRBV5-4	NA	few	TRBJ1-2	TGTGCCAGCAGCTTGGGCGTAAGCTATGGCTACACCTTC	CASSLGVSYGYTF
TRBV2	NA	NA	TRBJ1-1	TGTGCCAGCACTATGGTCCTGAACACTGAAGCTTTCTTT	CASTMVLNTEAFF
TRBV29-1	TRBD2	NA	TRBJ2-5	TGCAGCGCCTACGGGACTAGCGGGGGTGGGACCCAGTACTTC	CSAYGTSGGGTQYF
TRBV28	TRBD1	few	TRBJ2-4	TGTGCCAGCGAGGGACAGACCAAAAACATTCAGTACTTC	CASEGQTKNIQYF
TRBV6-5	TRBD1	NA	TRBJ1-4	TGTGCCAGCAGTCCATTGACAGGGAAAGGTGAAAAACTGTTTTTT	CASSPLTGKGEKLFF
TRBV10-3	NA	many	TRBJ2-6	TGTGCCAGCAGACCACAGTTGTCTGGGGCCAACGTCCTGACTTTC	CASRPQLSGANVLTF
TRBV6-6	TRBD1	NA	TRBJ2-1	TGTGCCAGCAGTTCCCAAACGCGGACAGGCCCTCTGTTCTTC	CASSSQTRTGPLFF
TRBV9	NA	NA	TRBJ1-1	TGTGCCAGCAGCCCGCAGGGAGGAGGGAGGTGGACTGAAGCTTTCTTT	CASSPQGGGRWTEAFF
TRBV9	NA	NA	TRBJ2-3	TGTGCCAGCAGCGTAGAGGGCGGAGCCACAGATACGCAGTATTTT	CASSVEGGATDTQYF
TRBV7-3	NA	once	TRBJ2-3	TGTGCCAGCAGCTACCGACTGGGGGGTGGCACAGATACGCAGTATTTT	CASSYRLGGGTDTQYF
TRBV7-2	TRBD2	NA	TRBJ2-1	TGTGCCAGCAGCTTCCCGGGGACTAGCGGGGACCACAATGAGCAGTTCTTC	CASSFPGTSGDHNEQFF
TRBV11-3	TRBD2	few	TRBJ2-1	TGTGCCAGCAGCTTGCGGGGGGGCCACCATGAGCAGTTCTTC	CASSLRGGHHEQFF
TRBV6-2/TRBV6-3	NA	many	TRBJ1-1	TGTGCCAGCAGTTTCAATGGTTTAGGGAACACTGAAGCTTTCTTT	CASSFNGLGNTEAFF
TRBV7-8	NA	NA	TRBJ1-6	TGTGCCAGCAGCTTAACATGGGATCATAATTCACCCCTCCACTTT	CASSLTWDHNSPLHF
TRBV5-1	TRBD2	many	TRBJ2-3	TGCGCCAGCAGCTTGTCGACTAGCGGGGGGGCTACAGATACGCAGTATTTT	CASSLSTSGGATDTQYF
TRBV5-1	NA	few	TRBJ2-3	TGCGCCAGCGCTAGCGCCAGGTGGGATACGCAGTATTTT	CASASARWDTQYF
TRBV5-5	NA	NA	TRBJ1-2	TGTGCCAGCAGCACTCCCGGGACCTCTGGGGGCTACACCTTC	CASSTPGTSGGYTF
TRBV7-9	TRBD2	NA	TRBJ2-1	TGTGCCAGCAGCTTAGAAGCGGGGGGTCTCAATGAGCAGTTCTTC	CASSLEAGGLNEQFF
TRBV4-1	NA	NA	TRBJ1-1	TGCGCCAGCAGCCAACGGCTGGGCACTGAAGCTTTCTTT	CASSQRLGTEAFF
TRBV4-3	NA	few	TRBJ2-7	TGCGCCAGCAGCCAAGTAATATTAGGGGATAGCTCCTACGAGCAGTACTTC	CASSQVILGDSSYEQYF
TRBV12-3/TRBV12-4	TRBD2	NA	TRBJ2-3	TGTGCCAGCAACGGGGGGGGTAGCACAGATACGCAGTATTTT	CASNGGGSTDTQYF
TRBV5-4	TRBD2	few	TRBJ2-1	TGTGCCAGCAGCTCGGGACTAGCGGGGGAAAATGAGCAGTTCTTC	CASSSGLAGENEQFF
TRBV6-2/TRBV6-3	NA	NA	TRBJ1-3	TGTGCCAGCACCCGGGACCTCTCTGGAAACACCATATATTTT	CASTRDLSGNTIYF
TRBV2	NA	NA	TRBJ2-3	TGTGCCAGCAGCCGGGGGCCCTCCCCAGGCTCCGATACGCAGTATTTT	CASSRGPSPGSDTQYF
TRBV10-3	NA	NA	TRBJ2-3	TGTGCCACAATGACAGACAGCACAGATACGCAGTATTTT	CATMTDSTDTQYF
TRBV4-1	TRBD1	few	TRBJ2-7	TGCGCCAGCAGCCAAGGGAGAGGTTTCATACAGGGGGCGCGTTACGAGCAGTACTTC	CASSQGRGFIQGARYEQYF
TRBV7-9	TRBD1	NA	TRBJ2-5	TGTGCCAGCAGCCACAGGGACAGGGCCCAAGAGACCCAGTACTTC	CASSHRDRAQETQYF
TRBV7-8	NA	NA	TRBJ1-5	TGTGCCAGCAGCTTTGCAGAGCTTCAGCCCCAGCATTTT	CASSFAELQPQHF
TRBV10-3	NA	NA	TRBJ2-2	TGTGCCATGGCGACAAGGAACACCGGGGAGCTGTTTTTT	CAMATRNTGELFF
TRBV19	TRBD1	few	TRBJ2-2	TGTGCCAGTAGCCTGACAGGGGCCACCGGGGAGCTGTTTTTT	CASSLTGATGELFF
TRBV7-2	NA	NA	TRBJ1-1	TGTGCCAGCAGCTTTTGGTTGGGACAGAACACTGAAGCTTTCTTT	CASSFWLGQNTEAFF
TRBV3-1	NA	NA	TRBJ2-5	TGTGCCAGCAGCCAAGGTGAGCGGACCCAGTACTTC	CASSQGERTQYF
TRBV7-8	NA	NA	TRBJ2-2	TGTGCCAGCAGACCCAACGGGGGCCTCACCGGGGAGCTGTTTTTT	CASRPNGGLTGELFF